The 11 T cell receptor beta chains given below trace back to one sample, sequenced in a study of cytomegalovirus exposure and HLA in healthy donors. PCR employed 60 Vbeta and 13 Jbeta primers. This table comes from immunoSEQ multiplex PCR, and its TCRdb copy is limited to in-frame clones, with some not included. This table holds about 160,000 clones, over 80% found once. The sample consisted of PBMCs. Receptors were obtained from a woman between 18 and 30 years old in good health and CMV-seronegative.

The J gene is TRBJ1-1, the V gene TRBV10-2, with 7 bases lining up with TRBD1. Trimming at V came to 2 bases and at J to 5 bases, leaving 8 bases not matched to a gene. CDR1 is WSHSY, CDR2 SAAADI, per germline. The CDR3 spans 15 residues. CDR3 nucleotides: TGCGCCAGCAGTGAGAACCGACAGGGTGGGACTGAAGCTTTCTTT. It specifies CASSENRQGGTEAFF.

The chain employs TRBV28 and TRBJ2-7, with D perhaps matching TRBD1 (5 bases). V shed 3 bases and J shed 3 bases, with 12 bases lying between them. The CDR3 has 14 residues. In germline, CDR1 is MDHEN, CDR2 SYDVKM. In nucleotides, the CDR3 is TGTGCCAGCAGTTTCGACAGTAGGAGCTACGAGCAGTACTTC. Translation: CASSFDSRSYEQYF. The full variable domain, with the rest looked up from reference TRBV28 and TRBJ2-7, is DVKVTQSSRYLVKRTGEKVFLECVQDMDHENMFWYRQDPGLGLRLIYFSYDVKMKEKGDIPEGYSVSREKKERFSLILESASTNQTSMYLCASSFDSRSYEQYFGPGTRLTVT.

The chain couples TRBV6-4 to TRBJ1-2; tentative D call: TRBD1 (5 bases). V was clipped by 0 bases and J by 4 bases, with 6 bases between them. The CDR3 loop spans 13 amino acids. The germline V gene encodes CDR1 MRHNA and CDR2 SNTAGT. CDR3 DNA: TGTGCCAGCAGTGACTCAGGGGCCTATGGCTACACCTTC. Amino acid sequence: CASSDSGAYGYTF.

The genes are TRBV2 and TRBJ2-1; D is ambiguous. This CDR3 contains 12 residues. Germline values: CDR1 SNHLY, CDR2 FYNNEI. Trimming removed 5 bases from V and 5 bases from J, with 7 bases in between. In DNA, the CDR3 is TGTGCCAGCAGTACGTACAACAATGAGCAGTTCTTC. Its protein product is CASSTYNNEQFF.

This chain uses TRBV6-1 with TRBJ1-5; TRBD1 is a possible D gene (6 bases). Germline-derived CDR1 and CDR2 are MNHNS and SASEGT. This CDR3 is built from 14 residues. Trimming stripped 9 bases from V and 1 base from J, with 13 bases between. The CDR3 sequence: CASSRGWSNQPQHF. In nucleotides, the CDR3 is TGTGCCAGTTCCAGGGGTTGGAGCAATCAGCCCCAGCATTTT.

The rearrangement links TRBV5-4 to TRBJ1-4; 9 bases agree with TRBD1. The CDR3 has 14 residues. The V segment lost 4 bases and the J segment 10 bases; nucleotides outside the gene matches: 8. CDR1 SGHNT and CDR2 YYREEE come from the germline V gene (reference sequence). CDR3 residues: CASSPGTGYGKLFF. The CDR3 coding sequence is TGTGCCAGCAGCCCCGGGACAGGGTATGGAAAACTGTTTTTT. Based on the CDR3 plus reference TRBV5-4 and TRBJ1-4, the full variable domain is ETGVTQSPTHLIKTRGQQVTLRCSSQSGHNTVSWYQQALGQGPQFIFQYYREEENGRGNFPPRFSGLQFPNYSSELNVNALELDDSALYLCASSPGTGYGKLFFGSGTQLSVL.

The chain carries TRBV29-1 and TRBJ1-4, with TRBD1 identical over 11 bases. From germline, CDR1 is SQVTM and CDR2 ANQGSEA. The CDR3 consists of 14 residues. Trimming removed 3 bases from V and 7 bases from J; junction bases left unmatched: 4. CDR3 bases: TGCAGCGTTGACGATGGGACAGGGGGTGAAAAACTGTTTTTT. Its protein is CSVDDGTGGEKLFF.

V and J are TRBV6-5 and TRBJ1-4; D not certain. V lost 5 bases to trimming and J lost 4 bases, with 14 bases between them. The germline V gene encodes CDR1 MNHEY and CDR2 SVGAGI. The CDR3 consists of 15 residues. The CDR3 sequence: CASSRLRHGNEKLFF. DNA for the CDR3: TGTGCCAGCAGTCGCTTGCGCCATGGTAATGAAAAACTGTTTTTT.

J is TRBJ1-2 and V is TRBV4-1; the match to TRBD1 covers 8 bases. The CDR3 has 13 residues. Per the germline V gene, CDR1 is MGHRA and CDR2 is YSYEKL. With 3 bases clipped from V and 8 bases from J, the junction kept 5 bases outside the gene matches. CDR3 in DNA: TGCGCCAGCAGCCACGATACAGGGGGAGGCTACACCTTC. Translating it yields CASSHDTGGGYTF.

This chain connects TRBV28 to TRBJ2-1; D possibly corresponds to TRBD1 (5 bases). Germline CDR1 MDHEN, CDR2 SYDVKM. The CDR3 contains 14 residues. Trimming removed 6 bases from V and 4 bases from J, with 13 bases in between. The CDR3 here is CASRGNQGYNEQFF. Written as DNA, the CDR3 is TGTGCCAGCAGAGGAAACCAGGGATACAATGAGCAGTTCTTC.

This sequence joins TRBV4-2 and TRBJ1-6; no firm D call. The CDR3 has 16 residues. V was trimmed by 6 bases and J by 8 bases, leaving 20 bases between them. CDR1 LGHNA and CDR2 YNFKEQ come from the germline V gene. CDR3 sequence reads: CASRKGLTGNDSPLHF. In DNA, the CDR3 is TGTGCCAGCAGAAAGGGCCTTACGGGGAACGATTCACCCCTCCACTTT.